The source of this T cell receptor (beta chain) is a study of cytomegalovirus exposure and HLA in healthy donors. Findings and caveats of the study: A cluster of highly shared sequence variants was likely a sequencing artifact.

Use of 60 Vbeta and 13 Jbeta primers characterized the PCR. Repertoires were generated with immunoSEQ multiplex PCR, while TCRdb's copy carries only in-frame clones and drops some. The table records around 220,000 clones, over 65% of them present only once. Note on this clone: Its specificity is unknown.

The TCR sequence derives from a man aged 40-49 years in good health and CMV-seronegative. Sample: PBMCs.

DNA for the CDR3: TGTGCCAGCAGAGGACAGGGGGTGAGGAACACTGAAGCTTTCTTT. This gives the protein CASRGQGVRNTEAFF. This chain uses TRBV5-4 with TRBJ1-1, with TRBD1 matching over 10 bases. The germline CDR1 and CDR2 sequences are SGHNT and YYREEE (reference sequence). The junction had 5 bases not matched to a gene; V was cut back by 5 bases and J by 1 base. CDR3 length equals 15 residues.